These 23 T cell receptor beta chains came from one sample sequenced in a study of blood T cell repertoires in COVID-19. Produced via immunoSEQ multiplex PCR; TCRdb's table is partial and in-frame only. Seen here are hundreds of thousands of clones, 70% to 90% observed once, and the top ten hold more than 6.5%. The sequencing sample was made of peripheral blood. The receptor source for this set is a woman in her thirties who had recovered from COVID-19.

The rearrangement joins TRBV4-2 to TRBJ1-3, with unresolved D. The CDR3 contains 15 residues. V was pared by 5 bases and J by 0 bases, with 11 bases between. Germline V gene data show CDR1 as LGHNA and CDR2 as YNFKEQ. CDR3 coding DNA: TGTGCCAGCAGCTCTCCTGGCAGCTCTGGAAACACCATATATTTT. Protein product: CASSSPGSSGNTIYF.

The rearrangement links TRBV5-1 to TRBJ2-1; possibly TRBD2 for D (6 bases). V lost 1 base and J 10 bases, leaving 15 bases between the germline ends. Germline CDR1 reads SGHRS; CDR2 reads YFSETQ. CDR3 length equals 14 residues. The CDR3 is CASSLPGELWEQFF. The CDR3 DNA reads TGCGCCAGCAGCTTGCCGGGGGAGCTCTGGGAGCAGTTCTTC.

The rearrangement links TRBV30 to TRBJ2-5; TRBD2 matches 8 bases. CDR3 size: 15 residues. V shed 6 bases and J 5 bases; nucleotides not matched to a gene: 14. Per the germline V gene, CDR1 is GTSNPN and CDR2 is SVGIG (reference sequence). The CDR3 bases are TGTGCCTGTCCCTCCGCGGGGGGAGTAAGGGAGACCCAGTACTTC. Its translation is CACPSAGGVRETQYF.

To note about this clone: The sample carries other DNA sequences with the same CDR3. This chain uses TRBV29-1 with TRBJ1-1; D is unclear. V was pared by 4 bases and J by 1 base, with 7 bases between. In germline, CDR1 is SQVTM, CDR2 ANQGSEA. The CDR3 spans 12 residues. Here the CDR3 reads CSVGAGNTEAFF. The CDR3 coding sequence is TGCAGCGTTGGGGCAGGGAACACTGAAGCTTTCTTT. The whole variable domain, filled in from reference TRBV29-1 and TRBJ1-1, reads SAVISQKPSRDICQRGTSLTIQCQVDSQVTMMFWYRQQPGQSLTLIATANQGSEATYESGFVIDKFPISRPNLTFSTLTVSNMSPEDSSIYLCSVGAGNTEAFFGQGTRLTVV.

The chain recombines TRBV7-2 with TRBJ1-2, with 7 bases fitting TRBD1. Germline assignment: CDR1 SGHTA and CDR2 FQGNSA. The CDR3 consists of 13 residues. Trimming at V came to 6 bases and at J to 3 bases, leaving 4 bases not matched to a gene. CDR3 nucleotides: TGTGCCAGCAGGGACACAGGGGACTATGGCTACACCTTC. It is translated as CASRDTGDYGYTF.

The CDR3 loop reads CASSPSSPLHF. The CDR3 DNA reads as TGTGCCAGCTCCCCGAGTTCACCCCTCCACTTT. The chain links TRBV2 to TRBJ1-6, with unresolved D. Germline values: CDR1 SNHLY, CDR2 FYNNEI. CDR3 length equals 11 residues. V was cut by 8 bases and J by 9 bases, with 8 bases left in between. The variable domain in full, completed from reference TRBV2 and TRBJ1-6, reads EPEVTQTPSHQVTQMGQEVILRCVPISNHLYFYWYRQILGQKVEFLVSFYNNEISEKSEIFDDQFSVERPDGSNFTLKIRSTKLEDSAMYFCASSPSSPLHFGNGTRLTVT.

The chain couples TRBV19 to TRBJ1-1, with 7 bases fitting TRBD1. CDR1 is LNHDA and CDR2 is SQIVND in the germline V gene (reference sequence). V was pared by 7 bases and J by 3 bases, with 5 bases of the junction left unmatched. This CDR3 has 13 residues. CDR3 DNA sequence: TGTGCCAGTACCACAGGGGAGGACACTGAAGCTTTCTTT. This encodes CASTTGEDTEAFF. Full variable domain (outside the CDR3, taken from reference TRBV19 and TRBJ1-1): DGGITQSPKYLFRKEGQNVTLSCEQNLNHDAMYWYRQDPGQGLRLIYYSQIVNDFQKGDIAEGYSVSREKKESFPLTVTSAQKNPTAFYLCASTTGEDTEAFFGQGTRLTVV.

This clone was detected only once. The rearrangement uses TRBV6-6 and TRBJ2-3, with TRBD2 identical over 10 bases. V lost 10 bases to trimming and J lost 1 base; unmatched junction nucleotides: 8. Germline CDR1 MNHNY, CDR2 SVGAGI (reference sequence). The CDR3 totals 15 residues. The CDR3 nucleotides read TGTGCCACCACACCCGGACTAGCGGGCACAGATACGCAGTATTTT. The encoded protein is CATTPGLAGTDTQYF.

The chain has TRBV29-1 and TRBJ1-5; tentatively, D is TRBD1 (5 bases). The germline V and J ends were trimmed by 4 bases and 6 bases, with 16 bases remaining between them. CDR3 length equals 14 residues. The germline CDR1 and CDR2 sequences are SQVTM and ANQGSEA. The CDR3 region has the DNA TGCAGCGTTGCGGGTCAGGGCCACGGTCAGCCCCAGCATTTT. Translation gives CSVAGQGHGQPQHF.

The rearrangement links TRBV11-1 to TRBJ2-3; 7 nucleotides agree with TRBD1. CDR1 and CDR2 (germline): SGHAT, FQDESV (reference sequence). V shed 1 base and J 1 base; nucleotides not matched to a gene: 2. There are 15 residues in the CDR3. CDR3 sequence (DNA): TGTGCCAGCAGCTTAGGACAGGGCCGCACAGATACGCAGTATTTT. Amino acid sequence: CASSLGQGRTDTQYF.

The gene calls are TRBV5-6 and TRBJ1-2; D remains unclear. The CDR3 is 13 amino acids. From germline, CDR1 is SGHDT and CDR2 YYEEEE. V lost 3 bases and J 8 bases, leaving 14 bases between the germline ends. The chain's CDR3 is CASSWAQAGGYTF. Here the CDR3 DNA reads TGTGCCAGCAGCTGGGCGCAGGCTGGGGGCTACACCTTC.

This clone was detected only a few times. This rearrangement joins TRBV2 to TRBJ1-2, with D possibly TRBD1 on 6 matching bases. Trimming removed 7 bases from V and 1 base from J, with 13 bases in between. The CDR3 loop spans 14 amino acids. The germline CDR1 and CDR2 sequences are SNHLY and FYNNEI. CDR3 DNA: TGTGCCAGCATCATCCCAGGGGATAACTATGGCTACACCTTC. This codes for CASIIPGDNYGYTF.

The table lists this clone with a few counts. The chain combines TRBV3-1 (or the pseudogene TRBV3-2) with TRBJ1-2; TRBD1 aligns across 8 bases. Germline CDR1 is LGHDT and CDR2 is YNNKEL (reference sequence). V was clipped by 6 bases and J by 7 bases; unmatched bases: 7. The CDR3 is made up of 13 amino acids. The CDR3: CASRNQGAGGYTF. CDR3 DNA: TGTGCCAGCAGGAATCAGGGGGCGGGTGGCTACACCTTC.

This chain uses TRBV5-1 with TRBJ2-3, with TRBD2 identical over 14 bases. The trim removed 4 bases at V and 5 bases at J, leaving 6 bases unmatched. The CDR3 sequence is 16 residues long. CDR1 and CDR2 from the germline V gene are SGHRS and YFSETQ. CDR3 region: CASSVTSGGAIDTQYF. As DNA, the CDR3 is TGCGCCAGCAGCGTGACTAGCGGGGGGGCCATAGATACGCAGTATTTT.

In DNA, the CDR3 is TGTGCCTCAATCGCTGGGGCTGGCGAGCAGTACTTC. This translates into CASIAGAGEQYF. The V call is TRBV30, the J call TRBJ2-7, with a possible D match to TRBD1 (5 bases). CDR3 size: 12 residues. The germline V gene encodes CDR1 GTSNPN and CDR2 SVGIG (reference sequence). V was trimmed by 7 bases and J by 6 bases, leaving 16 bases between them.

The V call is TRBV30, the J call TRBJ1-1; 9 bases fit TRBD1. The germline V gene encodes CDR1 GTSNPN and CDR2 SVGIG (reference sequence). With V trimmed by 3 bases and J by 3 bases, 5 bases remained unmatched. The CDR3 has 14 residues. The DNA of the CDR3 is TGTGCCTGGAGCCCGGGACAGGGTGACACTGAAGCTTTCTTT. Its translation: CAWSPGQGDTEAFF.

The CDR3 bases are TGTGCCAGCAGCTTAATGGCGGACTCCTACGAGCAGTACTTC. Translation: CASSLMADSYEQYF. This chain uses TRBV7-9 with TRBJ2-7; D not resolved. The CDR3 length is 14 residues. CDR1 SEHNR and CDR2 FQNEAQ come from the germline V gene (reference sequence). Trimming took 2 bases from V and 0 from J, leaving 8 bases between them.

This chain connects TRBV19 to TRBJ1-6; the D gene is possibly TRBD1 (5 bases). The CDR3 is 15 residues long. Trimming took off 0 bases at V and 9 bases at J, with 12 bases between the two ends. Germline V CDR1 and CDR2: LNHDA, SQIVND (reference sequence). CDR3 nucleotides: TGTGCCAGTAGTATAGAAATAGGGGCCACTTCACCCCTCCACTTT. It yields the protein CASSIEIGATSPLHF.

This clone appeared once. The chain recombines TRBV13 with TRBJ2-2, with TRBD1 as a possible D gene (5 bases). CDR3 length: 16 amino acids. The germline V and J ends were trimmed by 6 bases and 2 bases, with 16 bases remaining between them. Germline V lookup: CDR1 PRHDT, CDR2 FYEKMQ (reference sequence). In nucleotides, the CDR3 is TGTGCCAGCAGAATAACCTTGACAGATAACACCGGGGAGCTGTTTTTT. Its translation is CASRITLTDNTGELFF.

DNA for the CDR3: TGTGCCAGCAGTGAAGTAGGGGGGGGTTACAATGAGCAGTTCTTC. Protein: CASSEVGGGYNEQFF. The chain links TRBV6-1 to TRBJ2-1; D is possibly TRBD2 (7 bases). Trimming cost V 1 base and J 4 bases, with 11 bases left between them. Germline CDR1 MNHNS, CDR2 SASEGT. The CDR3 runs to 15 residues.

The V gene is TRBV19, the J gene TRBJ1-5; D is perhaps TRBD1 (5 bases). The CDR3 consists of 15 residues. CDR1 LNHDA and CDR2 SQIVND come from the germline V gene (reference sequence). V was trimmed by 4 bases and J by 6 bases, leaving 16 bases between them. The chain's CDR3 is CASSNPRVSGQPQHF. DNA for the CDR3: TGTGCCAGTAGTAACCCCAGGGTATCTGGTCAGCCCCAGCATTTT.

The chain combines TRBV19 with TRBJ2-7, with a weak D call TRBD1 (5 bases). Between the trimmed V and J ends, which lost 6 bases and 0 bases, there was a span of 15 bases. This CDR3 region has 15 residues. Germline CDR1 and CDR2: LNHDA and SQIVND (reference sequence). The CDR3 DNA reads as TGTGCCAGTAGGAGGTGGGGCACCGGCTCCTACGAGCAGTACTTC. Amino acid sequence: CASRRWGTGSYEQYF. Combining the CDR3 with reference TRBV19 and TRBJ2-7 gives the whole variable domain DGGITQSPKYLFRKEGQNVTLSCEQNLNHDAMYWYRQDPGQGLRLIYYSQIVNDFQKGDIAEGYSVSREKKESFPLTVTSAQKNPTAFYLCASRRWGTGSYEQYFGPGTRLTVT.

The chain carries TRBV3-1 (or the pseudogene TRBV3-2) and TRBJ2-3; the match to TRBD2 covers 10 bases. Germline CDR1 is LGHDT and CDR2 is YNNKEL (reference sequence). The CDR3 totals 15 residues. With V trimmed by 5 bases and J by 2 bases, 4 bases remained unmatched. The CDR3: CASSELAGSTDTQYF. CDR3 nucleotides: TGTGCCAGCAGCGAACTAGCGGGGTCCACAGATACGCAGTATTTT.